A single sample is the source of the 28 T cell receptor beta chains below, sequenced in a study of blood T cell repertoires in COVID-19. TCRdb's copy holds only in-frame clones and misses some; the assay was immunoSEQ multiplex PCR. The sample lists about 180,000 clones; about nine tenths were seen once. The sample comprised peripheral blood. Every receptor here comes from a man in his sixties or seventies with active or convalescent COVID-19.

The chain combines TRBV30 with TRBJ2-2; 8 bases align to TRBD2. In germline, CDR1 is GTSNPN, CDR2 SVGIG (reference sequence). The CDR3 contains 15 residues. V trimming: 1 base; J trimming: 5 bases; junction bases outside the gene matches: 6. CDR3 sequence reads: CAWSGGLAITGELFF. The DNA of the CDR3 is TGTGCCTGGAGTGGAGGACTAGCAATTACCGGGGAGCTGTTTTTT. The full variable domain, its missing parts supplied by reference TRBV30 and TRBJ2-2, is SQTIHQWPATLVQPVGSPLSLECTVEGTSNPNLYWYRQAAGRGLQLLFYSVGIGQISSEVPQNLSASRPQDRQFILSSKKLLLSDSGFYLCAWSGGLAITGELFFGEGSRLTVL.

V usage is TRBV3-1 (or the pseudogene TRBV3-2) and J usage is TRBJ1-2; no firm D call. Germline CDR1 and CDR2: LGHDT and YNNKEL (reference sequence). The V gene lost 2 bases and the J gene lost 2 bases, with 9 bases spanning the gap. CDR3 length equals 14 residues. This CDR3 is CASSQPSENYGYTF. The CDR3, as DNA: TGTGCCAGCAGCCAACCCTCGGAGAACTATGGCTACACCTTC.

The rearrangement links TRBV28 to TRBJ1-1, with no clear D. CDR3 length: 12 residues. The V gene's germline CDR1 is MDHEN and CDR2 SYDVKM. The ends were cut back, 11 bases at V and 1 base at J, with 11 bases in the middle. This chain's CDR3 is CALRRQNTEAFF. DNA for the CDR3: TGTGCCTTGCGGAGGCAGAACACTGAAGCTTTCTTT.

The chain is built from TRBV30 and TRBJ1-4; no firm D call. With 2 bases removed from V and 4 bases from J, the gap between germline ends came to 14 bases. Germline-derived CDR1 and CDR2 are GTSNPN and SVGIG (reference sequence). CDR3 size: 15 residues. The chain's CDR3 is CAWSTPRRGNEKLFF. In nucleotides, the CDR3 is TGTGCCTGGAGTACCCCTCGTCGGGGTAATGAAAAACTGTTTTTT.

The chain employs TRBV7-2 and TRBJ2-7; 11 nucleotides match TRBD2. The CDR3 spans 15 residues. The V and J ends lost 4 bases and 3 bases, in that order; junction bases with no gene match: 5. The germline gives CDR1 SGHTA, CDR2 FQGNSA. The CDR3 bases are TGTGCCAGCAGCTCCCCCGGGACTAGCGGCTACGAGCAGTACTTC. Translating it yields CASSSPGTSGYEQYF.

V is TRBV2 and J is TRBJ1-1; D remains unclear. This CDR3 has 14 residues. V was clipped by 6 bases and J by 0 bases, with 11 bases between them. Germline V gives CDR1 SNHLY, CDR2 FYNNEI. CDR3 region: CASSPNDLNTEAFF. As DNA, the CDR3 is TGTGCCAGCAGCCCCAATGACTTGAACACTGAAGCTTTCTTT.

This chain's CDR3 is CASSPTGHGYTF. The CDR3 DNA sequence: TGTGCCAGCAGCCCGACAGGGCATGGCTACACCTTC. The chain carries TRBV7-9 and TRBJ1-2, with TRBD1 matching over 7 bases. This CDR3 region has 12 residues. CDR1 is SEHNR, CDR2 FQNEAQ, per germline (reference sequence). The junction had 3 bases not matched to a gene; V was cut back by 5 bases and J by 6 bases. Looking up the rest from reference TRBV7-9 and TRBJ1-2 gives the full variable domain: DTGVSQNPRHKITKRGQNVTFRCDPISEHNRLYWYRQTLGQGPEFLTYFQNEAQLEKSRLLSDRFSAERPKGSFSTLEIQRTEQGDSAMYLCASSPTGHGYTFGSGTRLTVV.

This chain joins TRBV19 and TRBJ1-2, with 8 bases that match TRBD1. The CDR3 has 16 amino acids. Per germline, CDR1 LNHDA and CDR2 SQIVND (reference sequence). With 6 bases clipped from V and 1 base from J, the junction kept 10 bases outside the gene matches. CDR3 sequence: CASRHTGTGGNYGYTF. The CDR3 coding sequence is TGTGCCAGTAGACATACAGGGACAGGAGGTAACTATGGCTACACCTTC.

This clone was observed a few times. The J gene is TRBJ2-2, the V gene TRBV5-6, with a possible D match to TRBD2 (5 bases). Between the trimmed V and J ends, which lost 4 bases and 0 bases, there was a span of 13 bases. Germline values: CDR1 SGHDT, CDR2 YYEEEE. This CDR3 is built from 16 residues. In DNA form, the CDR3 reads TGTGCCAGCAGCGAGGTAGGGAGTTCGAACACCGGGGAGCTGTTTTTT. This sequence encodes CASSEVGSSNTGELFF.

The genes are TRBV7-2 and TRBJ1-2; D is unresolved. The V gene lost 5 bases and the J gene lost 3 bases, with 10 bases spanning the gap. The CDR3 loop spans 13 amino acids. Germline V gene lookup returns CDR1 SGHTA and CDR2 FQGNSA. CDR3 sequence (DNA): TGTGCCAGCAGCACCACAGCCTACTATGGCTACACCTTC. This translates into CASSTTAYYGYTF.

The V gene is TRBV6-5, the J gene TRBJ1-6, with D possibly matching TRBD1 (5 bases). The CDR3 runs to 14 residues. V shed 6 bases and J shed 7 bases, with 13 bases lying between them. The germline V gene has CDR1 MNHEY and CDR2 SVGAGI. CDR3 amino acids: CASRTTAWNSPLHF. The DNA of the CDR3 is TGTGCCAGCAGGACGACAGCCTGGAATTCACCCCTCCACTTT.

The chain combines TRBV7-9 with TRBJ2-1; D is possibly TRBD2 (6 bases). In germline, CDR1 is SEHNR, CDR2 FQNEAQ (reference sequence). The CDR3 has 13 residues. V lost 1 base and J 12 bases, leaving 13 bases between the germline ends. The CDR3 bases are TGTGCCAGCAGCTTAGAAGGAGGGGTTCGGCAGTTCTTC. Its translation: CASSLEGGVRQFF.

This chain links TRBV2 with TRBJ2-2, with no clear D. CDR1 SNHLY and CDR2 FYNNEI come from the germline V gene. The ends were cut back, 6 bases at V and 5 bases at J, with 10 bases in the middle. The CDR3 runs 13 residues. For the CDR3, the DNA is TGTGCCAGCAGATTTTTTCGGACCGGGGAGCTGTTTTTT. Its protein is CASRFFRTGELFF. The full variable domain, its missing parts supplied by reference TRBV2 and TRBJ2-2, is EPEVTQTPSHQVTQMGQEVILRCVPISNHLYFYWYRQILGQKVEFLVSFYNNEISEKSEIFDDQFSVERPDGSNFTLKIRSTKLEDSAMYFCASRFFRTGELFFGEGSRLTVL.

The rearrangement links TRBV29-1 to TRBJ1-2; a weak D match, TRBD1 (6 bases). This CDR3 is built from 14 residues. Trimming pared 5 bases from V and 5 bases from J, leaving 18 bases between. CDR1 SQVTM and CDR2 ANQGSEA come from the germline V gene. The CDR3 nucleotides read TGCAGCGTTCAGGTTGGAACAGGGAAGTATGGCTACACCTTC. Amino acid sequence: CSVQVGTGKYGYTF.

The rearrangement uses TRBV27 and TRBJ1-5; a weak D match, TRBD1 (6 bases). The CDR3 consists of 15 residues. V lost 2 bases and J lost 3, with 11 bases in between. In germline, CDR1 is MNHEY, CDR2 SMNVEV (reference sequence). The CDR3 region is CASSLKTGDNQPQHF. In DNA, the CDR3 is TGTGCCAGCAGTTTAAAGACAGGAGACAATCAGCCCCAGCATTTT.

This clone occurred once. The chain links TRBV5-1 to TRBJ2-7; D is possibly TRBD1 (6 bases). This CDR3 has 12 amino acids. The V gene lost 1 base and the J gene lost 7 bases, with 9 bases spanning the gap. CDR1 and CDR2 from the germline V gene are SGHRS and YFSETQ. The CDR3 coding sequence is TGCGCCAGCAGCTTGAAAGGGGGAGAGCAGTACTTC. Amino acids: CASSLKGGEQYF. Complete variable domain (other parts from reference TRBV5-1 and TRBJ2-7): KAGVTQTPRYLIKTRGQQVTLSCSPISGHRSVSWYQQTPGQGLQFLFEYFSETQRNKGNFPGRFSGRQFSNSRSEMNVSTLELGDSALYLCASSLKGGEQYFGPGTRLTVT.

The V and J genes are TRBV7-3 and TRBJ2-2, with 15 bases aligning to TRBD2. CDR1 is SGHTA and CDR2 is FQGTGA in the germline V gene. CDR3 size: 17 residues. The V segment lost 4 bases and the J segment 7 bases; nucleotides outside the gene matches: 7. CDR3 region: CASSSRGLAGGNGELFF. The CDR3 region has the DNA TGTGCCAGCAGCTCTCGGGGACTAGCGGGAGGAAACGGGGAGCTGTTTTTT.

This clone was seen only a few times. This chain uses TRBV5-6 with TRBJ1-2; weak D call: TRBD1 (5 bases). The V end was cut by 4 bases, the J end by 7 bases, with 14 bases between. The CDR3 runs 13 residues. CDR1 and CDR2 from the germline V gene are SGHDT and YYEEEE. This CDR3 reads CASSRGRDSGYTF. CDR3 DNA: TGTGCCAGCAGCCGGGGGAGGGACTCTGGCTACACCTTC.

This rearrangement joins TRBV9 to TRBJ2-1; a weak D match, TRBD2 (6 bases). In germline, CDR1 is SGDLS, CDR2 YYNGEE. This CDR3 is 16 amino acids long. The V gene lost 3 bases and the J gene lost 4 bases, with 17 bases spanning the gap. CDR3 DNA: TGTGCCAGCAGCGCCTCCCCCGGGGGTCAATACAATGAGCAGTTCTTC. Translated, it gives CASSASPGGQYNEQFF.

A word on this clone: Other nucleotide sequences in the sample specify the same CDR3. This rearrangement joins TRBV3-1 (or the pseudogene TRBV3-2) to TRBJ2-1, with 7 bases identical to TRBD2. The CDR3 has 14 amino acids. The V gene's germline CDR1 is LGHDT and CDR2 YNNKEL (reference sequence). V trimming: 5 bases; J trimming: 10 bases; junction bases outside the gene matches: 11. The CDR3 DNA reads TGTGCCAGCAGCGGACTGGCGGGAGAGGTAGAGCAGTTCTTC. This encodes CASSGLAGEVEQFF.

This chain uses TRBV27 with TRBJ1-4; the D gene is possibly TRBD1 (6 bases). The CDR3 has 13 amino acids. Per the germline V gene, CDR1 is MNHEY and CDR2 is SMNVEV (reference sequence). With 2 bases removed from V and 8 bases from J, the gap between germline ends came to 9 bases. The CDR3 reads CASSLGGAEKLFF. The CDR3 coding sequence is TGTGCCAGCAGTTTAGGGGGGGCGGAAAAACTGTTTTTT.

This clone occurred once. The chain is built from TRBV5-1 and TRBJ2-7; 9 bases align to TRBD2. With V trimmed by 4 bases and J by 0 bases, 2 bases remained unmatched. CDR1 is SGHRS, CDR2 YFSETQ, per germline. The CDR3 has 14 amino acids. The CDR3 nucleotides read TGCGCCAGCAGCGTGACTAGCGGCTCCTACGAGCAGTACTTC. This encodes CASSVTSGSYEQYF.

The chain is built from TRBV6-2 or TRBV6-3 and TRBJ2-5; D is possibly TRBD1 (6 bases). Germline CDR1 MNHEY, CDR2 SVGEGT. This CDR3 is 12 amino acids long. The germline V and J ends were trimmed by 6 bases and 7 bases, with 12 bases remaining between them. This CDR3 reads CASSPGQLTQYF. The DNA of the CDR3 is TGTGCCAGCAGCCCGGGACAACTGACCCAGTACTTC.

This clone is a singleton in its sample. The CDR3: CASSRTQGGGNQPQHF. The CDR3 nucleotides read TGTGCCAGCAGCCGCACACAGGGAGGGGGCAATCAGCCCCAGCATTTT. The chain links TRBV7-2 to TRBJ1-5, with a possible D match to TRBD1 (6 bases). Germline values: CDR1 SGHTA, CDR2 FQGNSA. V lost 5 bases to trimming and J lost 2 bases, with 16 bases between them. This CDR3 has 16 residues.

V gene TRBV27 combines with J gene TRBJ2-6, with a tentative D call TRBD1 (6 bases). Looked up from germline, CDR1 is MNHEY and CDR2 is SMNVEV (reference sequence). This CDR3 has 19 amino acids. Trimming removed 4 bases at V and 0 bases at J, with 19 bases between. DNA for the CDR3: TGTGCCAGCAGTTACTACAGGGTAGGGACCCCCTCTGGGGCCAACGTCCTGACTTTC. Translation gives CASSYYRVGTPSGANVLTF.

This chain uses TRBV29-1 with TRBJ1-5, with D unclear. Looked up from germline, CDR1 is SQVTM and CDR2 is ANQGSEA. V gave up 4 bases and J gave up 5 bases, with 12 bases separating them. This CDR3 is 13 amino acids long. The CDR3 spells CSVAYNADQPQHF. The DNA of the CDR3 is TGCAGCGTTGCGTACAACGCCGATCAGCCCCAGCATTTT.

The chain uses TRBV6-5 and TRBJ2-1; 9 bases are a match to TRBD1. The V segment lost 6 bases and the J segment 7 bases; nucleotides outside the gene matches: 7. This CDR3 spans 14 amino acids. Germline-derived CDR1 and CDR2 are MNHEY and SVGAGI. CDR3 sequence (DNA): TGTGCCAGCAGGGAGGACAGGGGAGGGAATGAGCAGTTCTTC. Encoded protein: CASREDRGGNEQFF.

V and J are TRBV19 and TRBJ2-3; 8 bases agree with TRBD2. The CDR3 runs to 17 residues. Germline V gene data show CDR1 as LNHDA and CDR2 as SQIVND (reference sequence). The V and J ends lost 3 bases and 3 bases, in that order; junction bases with no gene match: 11. CDR3 loop: CASSIEPGGPLTDTQYF. CDR3 DNA sequence: TGTGCCAGTAGTATCGAGCCGGGAGGGCCTTTGACAGATACGCAGTATTTT.